These T cell receptor beta chains were read from a single sample in a study of a mutant IDH1 vaccine in newly diagnosed glioma. The protocol was immunoSEQ multiplex PCR, while the TCRdb copy is restricted to in-frame clones and leaves out a portion. Among around 56,000 clones listed, about 80% were seen once. Their antigens are not known. Material: PBMCs, obtained from a glioma patient whose treatment included an IDH1 peptide vaccine. The source of these receptors is a man aged 25-45 years with glioma. Each CDR3 is given with its conserved first and last residue. The D gene is left open where the match is weak. Some rows mark clone size as missing; the rest say once, few, many or name a class of expanded clone.

length: 13; V: TRBV7-9; J: TRBJ1-5; D: NA; size: few; CDR3: CASSLGTDQPQHF; DNA: TGTGCCAGCAGCTTAGGGACGGATCAGCCCCAGCATTTT
length: 15; V: TRBV5-3; J: TRBJ1-2; D: NA; size: NA; CDR3: CASSYAGSATYGYTF; DNA: TGTGCCAGCAGCTACGCCGGGTCGGCAACATATGGCTACACCTTC
length: 13; V: TRBV23-1; J: TRBJ1-5; D: NA; size: NA; CDR3: CASRSRGAQPQHF; DNA: TGCGCCAGCAGGTCCCGTGGGGCCCAGCCCCAGCATTTT
length: 17; V: TRBV15; J: TRBJ2-5; D: TRBD2; size: NA; CDR3: CATSRVTSGGPGETQYF; DNA: TGTGCCACCAGCAGAGTCACTAGCGGGGGGCCGGGGGAGACCCAGTACTTC
length: 13; V: TRBV7-9; J: TRBJ1-2; D: NA; size: NA; CDR3: CASSRATGYGYTF; DNA: TGTGCCAGCAGCCGAGCTACAGGGTATGGCTACACCTTC
length: 12; V: TRBV5-1; J: TRBJ2-2; D: NA; size: NA; CDR3: CYRAFLSGELFF; DNA: TGCTACAGGGCATTTTTATCCGGGGAGCTGTTTTTT
length: 12; V: TRBV7-2; J: TRBJ1-6; D: NA; size: NA; CDR3: CASSLRNSPLHF; DNA: TGTGCCAGCAGCTTACGGAATTCACCCCTCCACTTT
length: 14; V: TRBV11-1; J: TRBJ2-7; D: NA; size: NA; CDR3: CASSLDRAAYEQYF; DNA: TGTGCCAGCAGCTTAGACAGGGCCGCCTACGAGCAGTACTTC
length: 17; V: TRBV19; J: TRBJ2-5; D: TRBD1; size: NA; CDR3: CASSIGRQGAVQETQYF; DNA: TGTGCCAGTAGTATAGGCCGCCAGGGGGCGGTCCAAGAGACCCAGTACTTC
length: 16; V: TRBV11-3; J: TRBJ2-2; D: NA; size: once; CDR3: CASSLGRQGIPGELFF; DNA: TGTGCCAGCAGCTTAGGAAGGCAGGGGATTCCCGGGGAGCTGTTTTTT
length: 14; V: TRBV4-2; J: TRBJ1-2; D: NA; size: NA; CDR3: CASSQGYNPGGYTF; DNA: TGTGCCAGCAGCCAAGGGTACAACCCCGGGGGCTACACCTTC
length: 14; V: TRBV7-2; J: TRBJ2-7; D: TRBD1; size: NA; CDR3: CAGSLGQGFGEQYF; DNA: TGTGCCGGCAGCCTGGGACAGGGTTTCGGCGAGCAGTACTTC
length: 15; V: TRBV7-2; J: TRBJ1-5; D: NA; size: few; CDR3: CASSLMEGRDQPQHF; DNA: TGTGCCAGCAGCTTAATGGAGGGCCGGGATCAGCCCCAGCATTTT
length: 15; V: TRBV18; J: TRBJ2-3; D: NA; size: NA; CDR3: CATLSKGIPTDTQYF; DNA: TGTGCCACCTTATCTAAGGGCATTCCCACAGATACGCAGTATTTT
length: 16; V: TRBV5-6; J: TRBJ1-5; D: TRBD1; size: NA; CDR3: CASSLSDGTGRQPQHF; DNA: TGTGCCAGCAGTCTGAGCGACGGGACAGGGCGTCAGCCCCAGCATTTT
length: 16; V: TRBV7-9; J: TRBJ2-3; D: NA; size: few; CDR3: CASSSLGRPNTDTQYF; DNA: TGTGCCAGCAGCTCTTTAGGCAGGCCCAACACAGATACGCAGTATTTT
length: 14; V: TRBV6-6; J: TRBJ1-6; D: NA; size: NA; CDR3: CASRKGSSGSPLHF; DNA: TGTGCCAGCAGGAAGGGGAGTTCGGGTTCACCCCTCCACTTT
length: 16; V: TRBV7-5; J: TRBJ2-7; D: NA; size: NA; CDR3: CARSRGTVRFPYEQYF; DNA: TGTGCCAGAAGCCGAGGGACCGTCCGGTTCCCCTACGAGCAGTACTTC
length: 13; V: TRBV7-6; J: TRBJ2-1; D: TRBD1; size: once; CDR3: CASSPRPDRVVVF; DNA: TGTGCCAGCAGCCCACGCCCCGACAGGGTGGTAGTCTTC
length: 17; V: TRBV19; J: TRBJ1-5; D: NA; size: NA; CDR3: CASSIMVSAVSNQPQHF; DNA: TGTGCCAGTAGTATAATGGTATCGGCCGTTAGCAATCAGCCCCAGCATTTT